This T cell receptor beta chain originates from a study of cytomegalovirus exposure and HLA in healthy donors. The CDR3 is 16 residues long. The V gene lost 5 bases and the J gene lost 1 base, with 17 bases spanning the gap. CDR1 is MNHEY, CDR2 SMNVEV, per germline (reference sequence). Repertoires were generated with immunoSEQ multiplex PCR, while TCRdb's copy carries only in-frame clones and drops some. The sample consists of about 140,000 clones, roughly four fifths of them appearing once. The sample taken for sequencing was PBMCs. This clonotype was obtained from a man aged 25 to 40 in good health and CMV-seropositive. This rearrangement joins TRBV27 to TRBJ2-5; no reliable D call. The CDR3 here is CASSQINTWPQETQYF. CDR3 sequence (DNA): TGTGCCAGCAGTCAGATCAACACCTGGCCCCAAGAGACCCAGTACTTC.